This T cell receptor (beta chain) was obtained from a study of radiation and T cells in renal cell carcinoma. Looking at the study overall: Nephrectomy followed 15 Gy stereotactic body radiation by 4 weeks. The study's findings and limits: In blood, top tumor clones expanded by 2 weeks, shrinking by 4.

This clone occurred once. Its antigen is unidentified. Time point given: baseline pretreatment blood. The treatment is: 15 Gy SBRT to primary tumor, nephrectomy 4 weeks later. Serial blood draws occurred at baseline and 2 and 4 weeks post-SBRT. Clear cell pathology was present in this patient's renal cell carcinoma. Sequenced by immunoSEQ multiplex PCR; TCRdb stores in-frame clones only, minus some. This table has some 120,000 clones, roughly 85% appearing once. This clonotype was sampled from an older woman with renal cell carcinoma. The sequences come from blood, collected from a patient whose treatment included radiotherapy and nephrectomy.

CDR3 amino acids: CASSVEGYESEQFF. The CDR3 DNA is TGTGCCAGCAGCGTAGAAGGCTACGAGAGTGAGCAGTTCTTC. The chain employs TRBV9 and TRBJ2-1; D remains unclear. V lost 0 bases and J 9 bases, leaving 13 bases between the germline ends. This CDR3 has 14 amino acids. Germline V CDR1 and CDR2: SGDLS, YYNGEE.